This TCR beta chain was sequenced during a study of blood T cells in healthy people across ages. General study points: Lack of knowledge of donor CMV status possibly confounded expanded clonotype changes. Naive CD4+ cell counts and diversity both ran higher in long-lived than in aged donors. TCR beta diversity correlated strongly with naive T cell percentage.

For the second PCR, which ran for about 6 to 11 cycles, a sample-barcoded 5' primer and a J-beta primer mix were used. TCRdb recomputed calls from the 5' RACE reads with MiXCR, one row per CDR3 protein. This table has roughly 730,000 distinct CDR3 sequences, roughly three fifths appearing once. Regarding this clonotype: Its matching antigen is unknown.

V lost 1 base and J lost 1, with 19 bases in between. CDR1 and CDR2 (germline): SGHAT, FQNNGV. This CDR3 is built from 18 residues. Isolating PBMCs gave at least 6.5 million of these cells per sample. V is TRBV11-2 and J is TRBJ2-5; D perhaps matches TRBD2 (8 bases). The receptor was derived from a man aged 35 to 55 in good health. The specimen sequenced was blood. CDR3 region: CASSLGSGGGGIQETQYF. The CDR3 DNA follows: TGTGCCAGCAGCTTAGGGTCGGGAGGGGGCGGGATCCAAGAGACCCAGTACTTC.